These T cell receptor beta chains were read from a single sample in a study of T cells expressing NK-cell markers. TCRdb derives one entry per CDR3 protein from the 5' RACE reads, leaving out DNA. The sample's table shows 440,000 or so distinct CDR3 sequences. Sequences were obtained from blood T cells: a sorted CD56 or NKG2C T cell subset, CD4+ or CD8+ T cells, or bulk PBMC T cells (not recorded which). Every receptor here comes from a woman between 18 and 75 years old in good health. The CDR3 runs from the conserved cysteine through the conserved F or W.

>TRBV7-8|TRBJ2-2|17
CASSLEMLAGGTGELFF
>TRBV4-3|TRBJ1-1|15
CASSQDVPGRTEAFF
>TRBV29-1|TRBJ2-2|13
CSVARFGDGELFF
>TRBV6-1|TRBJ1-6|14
CASTPPGHNSPLHF
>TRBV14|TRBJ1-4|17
CASSQRGTLATNEKLFF
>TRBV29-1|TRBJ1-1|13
CSVAGPENTEAFF
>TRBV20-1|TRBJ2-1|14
CSAPAPRPQGEQFF
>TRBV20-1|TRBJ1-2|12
CSAKTKNYGYTF
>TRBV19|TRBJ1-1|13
CASRPWGNTEAFF
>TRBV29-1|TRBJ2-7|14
CSAGRGMGTYEQYF
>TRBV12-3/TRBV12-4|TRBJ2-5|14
CASSFQGFEETQYF
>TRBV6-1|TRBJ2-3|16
CASSEFLVAAGDTQYF
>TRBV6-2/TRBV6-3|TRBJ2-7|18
CASRYPTLAGTSYYEQYF
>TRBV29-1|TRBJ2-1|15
CSVQTGTGPYNEQFF
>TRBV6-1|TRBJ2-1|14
CASTLILQGGEQFF
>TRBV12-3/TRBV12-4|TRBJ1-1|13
CASSLPGRTEAFF
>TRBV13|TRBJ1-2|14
CASTQGGRSHGYTF
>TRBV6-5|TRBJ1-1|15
CASSYVDRGGTEAFF
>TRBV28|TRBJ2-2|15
CASSSTRLNTGELFF
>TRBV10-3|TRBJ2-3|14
CAISDGTFTDTQYF
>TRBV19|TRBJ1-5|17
CASSMSFVGRVSQPQHF
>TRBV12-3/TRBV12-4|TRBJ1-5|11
CASSADQPQHF
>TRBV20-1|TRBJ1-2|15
CSANGRDGLTYGYTF
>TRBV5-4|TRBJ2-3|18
CASSTSGLAGGFADTQYF
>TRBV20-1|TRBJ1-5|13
CSASRRGNQPQHF
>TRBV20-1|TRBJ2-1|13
CRATSGSRGEQFF